The source of this T cell receptor (beta chain) is a study of T cell responses to AZD1222 COVID-19 vaccine. General study results and limits: Repertoire sampling occurred only after the peak T cell response.

Turning to this clone: The antigen remains unidentified.

The junction had 15 bases not matched to a gene; V was cut back by 2 bases and J by 6 bases. Per germline, CDR1 LGHNA and CDR2 YNFKEQ. This CDR3 region has 18 residues. Measured with immunoSEQ multiplex PCR; TCRdb has only the in-frame clones, and not every one. The table has roughly 120,000 clones, 85% to 95% seen once; the top ten hold 2.5% to 3.5%. This sequence was found in an adult in good health. The material was peripheral blood, obtained on day 0 of AZD1222 vaccination. The rearrangement links TRBV4-2 to TRBJ2-3; 9 bases line up with TRBD2. The CDR3: CASSQPTLAGGAGDTQYF. In DNA form, the CDR3 reads TGTGCCAGCAGCCAACCCACCCTGGCGGGAGGGGCGGGGGATACGCAGTATTTT.